This TCR beta chain was obtained from a study of early T cells in non-severe SARS-CoV-2 infection (dated by TCRdb to the early 2020s). General notes on the study: Because TCR sequencing relied on bulk RNA taken from unsorted whole blood, pairing of alpha and beta chains was not possible. Overall study outcomes, separate from this receptor: VDJdb matching was skewed toward anti-spike CD8 responses and likely underestimated virus-specific expansions by missing private and CD4 specificities.

This was a case-control study nested in a cohort of healthcare workers in London, UK, who had nasopharyngeal swab PCR tests and blood samples taken every week. Healthcare workers were enrolled in the week of the UK lockdown, from 23 to 31 March 2020, and were followed every week for up to about 15 weeks. The library was prepared using 5' RACE. This sample was sequenced with a NextSeq 500. The TCR library protocol attached unique molecular identifiers to individual cDNA molecules to correct for sequencing error and PCR bias. Both TCR alpha and beta chains were sequenced, and tight co-correlation was observed between alpha and beta sequence abundances in each sample. Processing in the source paper ran as follows. Decombinator V4 was used to perform V gene, J gene and CDR3 annotation of TCR sequences. TCRs were defined as expanded if a significant change between any two time points was detected under a Poisson model with p below 0.0001. TCR abundances were normalised to the total number of TCRs sequenced per sample and were expressed as counts per million. TRAV1-2 paired with TRAJ12, TRAJ20 or TRAJ33 defined MAIT TCRs, while TRAV10 paired with TRAJ18 defined iNKT TCRs. VDJdb, accessed 1 November 2021, was searched for CMV, EBV and SARS-CoV-2 annotated TCRs, excluding TCRs annotated for multiple antigens. Using fastp at Q25 and MiXCR, TCRdb reprocessed the public reads and kept productive beta chains. Under each unique CDR3 protein, matching rows form one entry showing the most common genes and DNA. TCRdb, rather than the study authors, made the V and J calls. This sample holds approximately 62,000 distinct CDR3 sequences; around 12% were observed only once. The ten largest clones represent 4% to 5% of the sample.

The germline V gene (reference sequence) yields SEHNR for CDR1 and FQNEAQ for CDR2. The germline V and J ends show losses of 4 bases and 7 bases respectively, and no gene match explains 24 bases of the junction. Its CDR3 holds 20 amino acids, cysteine through phenylalanine. Only the CDR3 region is kept as DNA, spanning 60 bases read in frame from base 1. This clonotype was counted only a few times. Its antigen remains unidentified. Base qualities were left out, and no much larger clone turns up one base away. The sequencing input was whole blood. The V gene is TRBV7-9 and the J gene is TRBJ2-2; 7 central bases correspond to TRBD1. The TCR originated in an adult who was a healthcare worker with PCR-confirmed SARS-CoV-2 infection or an uninfected control (not recorded which). The DNA sequence is as follows: TGTGCCAGCAGCTCTCGGGGCAACCCCGAGACAGGGTATAGCGACGGGGAGCTGTTTTTT. This sequence encodes CASSSRGNPETGYSDGELFF.